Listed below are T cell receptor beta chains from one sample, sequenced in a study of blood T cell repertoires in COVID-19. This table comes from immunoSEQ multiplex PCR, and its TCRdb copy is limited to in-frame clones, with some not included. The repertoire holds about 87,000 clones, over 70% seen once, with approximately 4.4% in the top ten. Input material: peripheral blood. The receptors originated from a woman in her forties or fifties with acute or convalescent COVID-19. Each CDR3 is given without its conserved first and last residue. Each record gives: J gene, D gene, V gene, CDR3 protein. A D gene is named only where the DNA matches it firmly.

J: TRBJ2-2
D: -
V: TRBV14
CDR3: ASSQAPRRELF

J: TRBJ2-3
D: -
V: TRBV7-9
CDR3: ASSKQVVRTDTQY

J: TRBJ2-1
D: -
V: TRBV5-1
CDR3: ASSLGQAYNNEQF

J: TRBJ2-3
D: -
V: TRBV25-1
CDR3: ASSEGWRDGDTQY

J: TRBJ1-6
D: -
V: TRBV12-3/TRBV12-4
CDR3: ASSKTGSPLH

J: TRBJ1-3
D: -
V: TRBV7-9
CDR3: ASSLGTNSGNTIY

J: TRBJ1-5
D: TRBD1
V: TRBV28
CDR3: ASSINRGLNQPQH

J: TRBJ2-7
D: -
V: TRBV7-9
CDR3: ASSFAGIVEYEQY

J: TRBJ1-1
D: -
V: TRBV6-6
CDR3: ASSSRGKGDTEAF

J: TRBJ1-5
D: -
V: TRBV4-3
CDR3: ASSQGGNSNQPQH

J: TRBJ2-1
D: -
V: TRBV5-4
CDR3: ASSEGGHSYNEQF

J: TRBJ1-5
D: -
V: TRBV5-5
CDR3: ASSLDGGGNQPQH

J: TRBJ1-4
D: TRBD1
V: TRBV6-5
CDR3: ASGSGGVGEKLF

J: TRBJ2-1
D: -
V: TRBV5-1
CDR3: ASSLAVGVGEQF

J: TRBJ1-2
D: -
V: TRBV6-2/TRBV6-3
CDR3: ASSYSRESYGYT

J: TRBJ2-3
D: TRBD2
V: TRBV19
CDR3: ASSSSGGAPADTQY

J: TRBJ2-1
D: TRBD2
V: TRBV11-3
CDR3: ASSARPGLAQF

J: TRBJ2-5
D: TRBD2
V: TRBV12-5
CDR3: ASGLEGERGAQTQY

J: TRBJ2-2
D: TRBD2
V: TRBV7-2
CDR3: ASSLTTSGGAGELF

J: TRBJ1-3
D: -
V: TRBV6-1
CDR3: ASSDPTSFSGNTIY

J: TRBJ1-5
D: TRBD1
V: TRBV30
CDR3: AWSPGQGNNQPQH

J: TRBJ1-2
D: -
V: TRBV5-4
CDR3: ASRPGTGREYGYT

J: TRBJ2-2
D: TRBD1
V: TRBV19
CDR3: ASSRQGTTGELF

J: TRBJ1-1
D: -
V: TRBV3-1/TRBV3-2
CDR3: ASFHLGGTEAF

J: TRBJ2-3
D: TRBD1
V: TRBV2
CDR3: ASTLQGASTDTQY

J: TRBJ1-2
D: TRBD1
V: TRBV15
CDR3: ATSPDRNYGYT

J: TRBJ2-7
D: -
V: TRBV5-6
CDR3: ASSLKGGPKRGEQY

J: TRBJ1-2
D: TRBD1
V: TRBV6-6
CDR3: ASSGGTGAVYGYT

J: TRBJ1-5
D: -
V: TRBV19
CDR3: ASSTTGAPGPQH

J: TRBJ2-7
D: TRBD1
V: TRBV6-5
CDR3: ATQTLRTGDEQY

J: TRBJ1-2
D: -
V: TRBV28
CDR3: ASSSLAGAITGYT

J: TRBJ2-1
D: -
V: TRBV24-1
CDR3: ATSDLRGSNEQF

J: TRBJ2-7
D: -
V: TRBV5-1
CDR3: ASSLGGYEQY